The rows below give T cell receptor beta chains drawn from one sample of a study of blood T cells in healthy people across ages. TCRdb reanalysed the 5' RACE reads using MiXCR and keeps one entry per CDR3 protein. The table includes about 970,000 distinct CDR3 sequences, about 51% detected once. Sequenced input: blood. The receptors were gathered from a woman aged 55-69 years in good health. Each CDR3 is given with its conserved first and last residue. The D gene is left open where the match is weak. Not all rows give a size; the values are once, few, many and, for expanded clones, a class.

TRBJ2-7,-,TRBV5-1,14,many,TGCGCCAGCAGCCTTGGGCAGATACCCGGCGAGCAGTACTTC,CASSLGQIPGEQYF
TRBJ2-3,TRBD2,TRBV29-1,15,few,TGCAGCGTTGAATTGGCTAGCGGCCGCACAGATACGCAGTATTTT,CSVELASGRTDTQYF
TRBJ2-5,TRBD2,TRBV28,16,-,TGTGCCAGCAGACGAAGCGGGAGGATAATACAAGAGACCCAGTACTTC,CASRRSGRIIQETQYF
TRBJ2-5,-,TRBV4-1,15,few,TGCGCCAGCAGCCATGATAGCGGTTCAAGGGGGACCCAGTACTTC,CASSHDSGSRGTQYF
TRBJ2-3,TRBD1,TRBV3-1,19,few,TGTGCCAGCAGCCCAGAATTGAGATTTACAGGGGCCGCTGCAGATACGCAGTATTTT,CASSPELRFTGAAADTQYF
TRBJ1-5,TRBD1,TRBV2,13,-,TGTGCCAGCAGGCCGACAGGGGATCAGCCCCAGCATTTT,CASRPTGDQPQHF
TRBJ1-6,TRBD1,TRBV27,15,-,TGTGCCAGCAAGCGGGACAGTCCGGGTGATTCACCCCTCCACTTT,CASKRDSPGDSPLHF
TRBJ2-3,-,TRBV5-4,13,-,TGTGCCAGCAGCCAAGTCAACACAGATACGCAGTATTTT,CASSQVNTDTQYF
TRBJ2-1,-,TRBV4-1,14,-,TGCGCCAGCAGCCAGGAGGACTATTATTCGGAGCAGTTCTTC,CASSQEDYYSEQFF
TRBJ1-5,-,TRBV27,12,-,TGTGCCAGCAGTTTGAAGGGTCAGCCCCAGCATTTT,CASSLKGQPQHF
TRBJ1-4,TRBD1,TRBV6-5,16,few,TGTGCCAGCAGGCGACAGGGAATGGTGGGATCCGAAAAACTGTTTTTT,CASRRQGMVGSEKLFF
TRBJ2-3,TRBD2,TRBV6-6,16,-,TGTGCCAGCAGTTACGACGGGAGGGTCCCCACAGATACGCAGTATTTT,CASSYDGRVPTDTQYF
TRBJ2-1,-,TRBV6-2/TRBV6-3,15,-,TGTGCCAGCAGTTACTCGTCTACCGCCTACAATGAGCAGTTCTTC,CASSYSSTAYNEQFF
TRBJ2-2,-,TRBV12-3/TRBV12-4,14,once,TGTGTCAGCAGGAAGCTAGCGAACACCGGGGAGCTGTTTTTT,CVSRKLANTGELFF
TRBJ2-7,TRBD1,TRBV7-2,16,few,TGTGCCAGCAGCTCCGGGACAGGGAACCCCCTCTACGAGCAGTACTTC,CASSSGTGNPLYEQYF
TRBJ2-1,TRBD2,TRBV29-1,15,-,TGCAGCGTTGGGCCGACTAGCGGGTATGTTAATGAGCAGTTCTTC,CSVGPTSGYVNEQFF
TRBJ1-1,-,TRBV25-1,14,once,TGTGCCAGCAGTGAATGGCGGGGAGTCACTGAAGCTTTCTTT,CASSEWRGVTEAFF
TRBJ2-3,-,TRBV5-6,14,few,TGTGCCAGCAGCTTGGACCTGCGCGCGGATACGCAGTATTTT,CASSLDLRADTQYF
TRBJ2-7,-,TRBV7-2,18,once,TGTGCCAGCAGCTTCGGGAGTGTCGTGTTCTCAAGCTCCTACGAGCAGTACTTC,CASSFGSVVFSSSYEQYF
TRBJ2-1,TRBD2,TRBV5-1,15,-,TGCGCCAGCAGCTTGAGGCCTAGCGGGATGTCCGAGCAGTTCTTC,CASSLRPSGMSEQFF
TRBJ2-1,-,TRBV7-2,14,-,TGTGCCAGCAGCTTATCAGGGACGCACGATGAGCAGTTCTTC,CASSLSGTHDEQFF
TRBJ2-7,-,TRBV5-1,15,-,TGCGCCAGCAGCGCGGACAGCGAGTTCTCCTACGAGCAGTACTTC,CASSADSEFSYEQYF
TRBJ2-1,TRBD2,TRBV20-1,16,-,TGCAGTGCTATTCCTTATCGCGGGAGGTCTAACAATGAGCAGTTCTTC,CSAIPYRGRSNNEQFF
TRBJ1-4,-,TRBV6-2/TRBV6-3,14,many,TGTGCCAGCATGGGGGAATACTTCCAAGAAAAACTGTTTTTT,CASMGEYFQEKLFF
TRBJ2-1,TRBD2,TRBV20-1,14,-,TGCAGTGCTTTTCTAGCGGGCTCCTACAATGAGCAGTTCTTC,CSAFLAGSYNEQFF
TRBJ1-2,TRBD1,TRBV27,12,-,TGTGCCAGCAGAGCAACAGGGGCCACCTACACCTTC,CASRATGATYTF
TRBJ2-1,TRBD2,TRBV24-1,18,-,TGTGCCACCAGTGACCGTAATTCTAGCGGGAGATTACGCAATGAGCAGTTCTTC,CATSDRNSSGRLRNEQFF
TRBJ2-7,TRBD2,TRBV29-1,14,-,TGCAGCGTTGAGCTGGGACTAAACTACTACGAGCAGTACTTC,CSVELGLNYYEQYF
TRBJ2-3,-,TRBV15,15,-,TGTGCCACCAGCAGAGAGAGCCGGCGGACAGATACGCAGTATTTT,CATSRESRRTDTQYF
TRBJ2-7,-,TRBV11-2,13,few,TGTGCCAGCAGCTTACAACAGGGCTACGAGCAGTACTTC,CASSLQQGYEQYF
TRBJ2-3,TRBD2,TRBV4-3,15,many,TGCGCCAGCAGCCTTACTAGCGGCACCACAGATACGCAGTATTTT,CASSLTSGTTDTQYF
TRBJ2-4,TRBD2,TRBV6-5,15,-,TGTGCCAGCAGTTACTCGCTGGCTAGCGGGCGCGGGCAGTACTTC,CASSYSLASGRGQYF
TRBJ2-3,-,TRBV7-2,15,few,TGTGCCAGCAGCTCTTCGGTGATGAGCACAGATACGCAGTATTTT,CASSSSVMSTDTQYF
TRBJ2-7,-,TRBV7-2,14,-,TGTGCCAGCAGCTTTAGCCTAGCGTCCTACGAGCAGTACTTC,CASSFSLASYEQYF
TRBJ2-5,TRBD2,TRBV20-1,12,-,TGCAGTGCTGTTACGGGAGGGGAGACCCAGTACTTC,CSAVTGGETQYF
TRBJ2-3,TRBD2,TRBV12-3/TRBV12-4,18,-,TGTGCCAGCAGTTCCGGGACTAGCGGGAGGGTGAGAGCAGATACGCAGTATTTT,CASSSGTSGRVRADTQYF
TRBJ2-3,TRBD2,TRBV7-8,12,-,TGTGCCAGCAGCCCGCGACTAGCCTCTCAGTATTTT,CASSPRLASQYF
TRBJ2-2,TRBD2,TRBV25-1,16,-,TGTGCCAGCAGTCCTAGCGGGAGGGTCGGCACCGGGGAGCTGTTTTTT,CASSPSGRVGTGELFF
TRBJ2-3,TRBD2,TRBV28,18,-,TGTGCCAGCACCCGGTGGGGACTAGCGGGGTCGGGCACAGATACGCAGTATTTT,CASTRWGLAGSGTDTQYF
TRBJ2-5,TRBD1,TRBV7-9,16,-,TGTGCCAGCAGCCCCGCTGACAGGGCCGACCAAGAGACCCAGTACTTC,CASSPADRADQETQYF
TRBJ2-7,-,TRBV4-3,17,once,TGCGCCAGCAGCCCCGAAGGGGCGACTATTGGCCACAATGAGCAGTACTTC,CASSPEGATIGHNEQYF
TRBJ2-4,-,TRBV5-6,17,-,TGTGCCAGCAGCTCCTATACCTTGACGAAAACTAAAAACATTCAGTACTTC,CASSSYTLTKTKNIQYF
TRBJ1-5,-,TRBV2,12,few,TGTGCCAGCAGTGGACTTAATCAGCCCCAGCATTTT,CASSGLNQPQHF
TRBJ2-5,TRBD2,TRBV7-3,16,-,TGTGCTAGCAGCTGGTCCGGGACTAGCGGAAACAATGAGCAGTACTTC,CASSWSGTSGNNEQYF
TRBJ1-4,-,TRBV20-1,18,few,TGCAGTGCTAGGCAGACTAGGGTTCTGAACCCTAAGAGTGAAAAACTGTTTTTT,CSARQTRVLNPKSEKLFF
TRBJ2-1,TRBD2,TRBV28,14,-,TGTGCCAGTAGACTAGCGATCACTTACAATGAGCAGTTCTTC,CASRLAITYNEQFF